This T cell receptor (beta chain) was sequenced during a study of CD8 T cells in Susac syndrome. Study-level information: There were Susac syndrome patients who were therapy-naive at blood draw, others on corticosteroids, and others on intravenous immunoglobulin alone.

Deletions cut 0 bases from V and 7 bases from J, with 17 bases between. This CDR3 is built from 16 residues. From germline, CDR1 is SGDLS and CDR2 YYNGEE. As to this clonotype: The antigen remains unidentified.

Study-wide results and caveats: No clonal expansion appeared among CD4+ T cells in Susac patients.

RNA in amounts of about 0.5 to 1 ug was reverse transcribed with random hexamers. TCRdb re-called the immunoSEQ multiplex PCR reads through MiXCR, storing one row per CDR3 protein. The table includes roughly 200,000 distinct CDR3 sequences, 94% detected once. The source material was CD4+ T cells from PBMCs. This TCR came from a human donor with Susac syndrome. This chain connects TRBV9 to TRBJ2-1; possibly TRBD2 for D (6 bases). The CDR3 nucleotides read TGTGCCAGCAGCGTAGTTGGAGGGAGCGGAGGGAATGAGCAGTTCTTC. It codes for CASSVVGGSGGNEQFF. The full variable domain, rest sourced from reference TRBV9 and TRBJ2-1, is DSGVTQTPKHLITATGQRVTLRCSPRSGDLSVYWYQQSLDQGLQFLIQYYNGEERAKGNILERFSAQQFPDLHSELNLSSLELGDSALYFCASSVVGGSGGNEQFFGPGTRLTVL.